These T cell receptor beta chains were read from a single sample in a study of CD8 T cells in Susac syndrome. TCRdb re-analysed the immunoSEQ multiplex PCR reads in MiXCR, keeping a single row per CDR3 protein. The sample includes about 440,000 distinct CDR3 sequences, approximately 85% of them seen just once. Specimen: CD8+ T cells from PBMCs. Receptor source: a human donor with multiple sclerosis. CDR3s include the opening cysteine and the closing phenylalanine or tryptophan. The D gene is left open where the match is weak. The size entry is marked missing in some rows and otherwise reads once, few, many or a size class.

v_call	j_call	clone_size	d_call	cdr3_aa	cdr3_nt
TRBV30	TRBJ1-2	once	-	CAWKSTDNYGYTF	TGTGCCTGGAAGTCGACAGATAACTATGGCTACACCTTC
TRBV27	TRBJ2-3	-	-	CASSSLYSTDTQYF	TGTGCCAGCAGTTCACTCTACAGCACAGATACGCAGTATTTT
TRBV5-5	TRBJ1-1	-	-	CASSLGGRTNTEAFF	TGTGCCAGCAGCTTGGGTGGCAGGACGAACACTGAAGCTTTCTTT
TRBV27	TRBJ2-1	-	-	CASSPTGSAYNEQFF	TGTGCCAGCAGTCCCACAGGCTCGGCCTACAATGAGCAGTTCTTC
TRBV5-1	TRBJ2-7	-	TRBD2	CASSPGASGRVEQYF	TGCGCCAGCAGCCCGGGTGCTAGCGGGAGGGTCGAGCAGTACTTC
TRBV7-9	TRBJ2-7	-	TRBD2	CASSTGTSGTYEQYF	TGTGCCAGCAGCACCGGGACTAGCGGAACCTACGAGCAGTACTTC
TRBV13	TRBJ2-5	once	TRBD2	CASSPGGISGSLETQYF	TGTGCCAGCAGCCCCGGGGGGATTAGCGGGAGTTTAGAGACCCAGTACTTC
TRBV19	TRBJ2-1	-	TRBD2	CASLGLQNNEQFF	TGTGCCAGCTTGGGACTACAAAACAATGAGCAGTTCTTC
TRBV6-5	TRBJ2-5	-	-	CASSHRGLNQETQYF	TGTGCCAGCAGCCATAGAGGGCTGAACCAAGAGACCCAGTACTTC
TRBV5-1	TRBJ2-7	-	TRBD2	CASSLDLAAEVSYEQYF	TGCGCCAGCAGCTTGGATCTAGCGGCCGAGGTCTCCTACGAGCAGTACTTC
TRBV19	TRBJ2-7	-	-	CASSITETYEQYF	TGTGCCAGTAGTATAACAGAAACCTACGAGCAGTACTTC
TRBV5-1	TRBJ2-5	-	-	CASSLAIGVEQETQYF	TGCGCCAGCAGCTTGGCCATAGGAGTAGAACAAGAGACCCAGTACTTC
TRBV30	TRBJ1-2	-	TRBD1	CAWSPTGGASGYTF	TGTGCCTGGAGCCCTACAGGGGGCGCGTCGGGCTACACCTTC
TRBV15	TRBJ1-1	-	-	CATSSEPNRMNTEAFF	TGTGCCACCAGCAGCGAGCCCAACAGGATGAACACTGAAGCTTTCTTT
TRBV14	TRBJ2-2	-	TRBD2	CASSQDLYGLAGDTGELFF	TGTGCCAGCAGCCAAGATCTCTATGGACTAGCGGGAGACACCGGGGAGCTGTTTTTT
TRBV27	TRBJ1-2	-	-	CASGTGSGYTF	TGTGCCAGCGGAACAGGGTCCGGCTACACCTTC
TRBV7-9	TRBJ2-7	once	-	CASSPQSRSPYEQYF	TGTGCCAGCAGCCCCCAGAGTCGTAGCCCCTACGAGCAGTACTTC
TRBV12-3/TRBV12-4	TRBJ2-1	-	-	CASSFSAEQFF	TGTGCCAGCAGTTTTTCGGCCGAGCAGTTCTTC
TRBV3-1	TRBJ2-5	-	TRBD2	CASSVGTSGEETQYF	TGTGCCAGCAGCGTAGGGACTAGCGGAGAAGAGACCCAGTACTTC
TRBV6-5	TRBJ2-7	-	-	CASSYSWQGTYEQYF	TGTGCCAGCAGTTACTCCTGGCAGGGGACCTACGAGCAGTACTTC
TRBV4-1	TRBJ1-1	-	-	CASSPIGGANTEAFF	TGCGCCAGCAGCCCTATCGGGGGGGCCAACACTGAAGCTTTCTTT
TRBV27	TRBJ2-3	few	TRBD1	CASSLRTGGDTQYF	TGTGCCAGCAGTCTCCGGACAGGGGGAGATACGCAGTATTTT
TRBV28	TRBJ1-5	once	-	CASSLPGPARNQPQHF	TGTGCCAGCAGCTTACCCGGGCCAGCTCGAAATCAGCCCCAGCATTTT
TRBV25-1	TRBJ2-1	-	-	CASSEFQVREDSYNEQFF	TGTGCCAGCAGTGAATTCCAAGTTAGGGAGGACTCCTACAATGAGCAGTTCTTC
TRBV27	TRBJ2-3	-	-	CASSFQPATDTQYF	TGTGCCAGCAGTTTTCAGCCCGCCACAGATACGCAGTATTTT
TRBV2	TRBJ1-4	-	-	CASRRDGKATNEKLFF	TGTGCCAGCAGGCGGGACGGGAAAGCAACTAATGAAAAACTGTTTTTT
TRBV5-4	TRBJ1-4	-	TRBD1	CASSRDRDYEKLFF	TGTGCCAGCAGCCGGGACAGGGATTATGAAAAACTGTTTTTT
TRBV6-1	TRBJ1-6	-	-	CATRDSGNSPLHF	TGTGCCACTCGGGACTCTGGAAATTCACCCCTCCACTTT
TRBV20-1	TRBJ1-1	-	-	CSARDGMPEAFF	TGCAGTGCTAGAGATGGGATGCCTGAAGCTTTCTTT
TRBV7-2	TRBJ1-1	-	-	CASSPGGGLDTEAFF	TGTGCCAGCAGCCCAGGTGGGGGGCTCGACACTGAAGCTTTCTTT
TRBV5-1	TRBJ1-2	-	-	CASSLVVSRGRYGYTF	TGCGCCAGCAGCTTGGTCGTCTCACGGGGAAGATATGGCTACACCTTC
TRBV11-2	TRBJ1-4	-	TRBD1	CASSLTGSREKLFF	TGTGCCAGCAGCTTGACAGGGTCCAGGGAAAAACTGTTTTTT
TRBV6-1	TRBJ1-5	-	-	CASRPDPGTKTNQPQHF	TGTGCCAGCAGACCCGATCCCGGGACAAAGACCAATCAGCCCCAGCATTTT
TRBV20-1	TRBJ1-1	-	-	CSAQNPLANTEAFF	TGCAGTGCTCAAAACCCCCTTGCGAACACTGAAGCTTTCTTT
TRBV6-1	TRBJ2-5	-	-	CASNPKAQYF	TGTGCCAGCAACCCCAAGGCCCAGTACTTC
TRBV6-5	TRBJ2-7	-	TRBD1	CASTATGTDEQYF	TGTGCCAGCACCGCGACAGGGACGGACGAGCAGTACTTC
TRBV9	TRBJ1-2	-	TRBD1	CASSPDRESFYGYTF	TGTGCCAGCAGCCCGGACAGGGAATCTTTCTATGGCTACACCTTC
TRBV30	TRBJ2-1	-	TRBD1	CAWFPGQGANEQFF	TGTGCCTGGTTCCCGGGACAGGGGGCCAATGAGCAGTTCTTC